The clone carrying this T cell receptor (beta chain) was seen only a few times. Its antigen is currently unknown. TCRdb reanalysed the 5' RACE reads using MiXCR and keeps one entry per CDR3 protein. Of about 170,000 distinct CDR3 sequences in the sample, about 17% were seen once. These data originate in a study of CD8 T cells in ankylosing spondylitis. Overall study results and limits: There was a TCR beta motif, made of several highly homologous variants, that appeared characteristic of ankylosing spondylitis blood.

The CDR3 has 12 residues. The V end lost 4 bases, the J end lost 2 bases, and 8 bases lay between the germline ends. Germline V gives CDR1 SQVTM, CDR2 ANQGSEA. This clonotype was obtained from a male donor with ankylosing spondylitis or in good health (not recorded which). Sequencing used blood, either unsorted or a sorted T cell fraction (not recorded which). This rearrangement joins TRBV29-1 to TRBJ1-1; no firm D call. The CDR3 region is CSVVPSNTEAFF. The DNA of the CDR3 is TGCAGCGTTGTTCCAAGTAACACTGAAGCTTTCTTT.